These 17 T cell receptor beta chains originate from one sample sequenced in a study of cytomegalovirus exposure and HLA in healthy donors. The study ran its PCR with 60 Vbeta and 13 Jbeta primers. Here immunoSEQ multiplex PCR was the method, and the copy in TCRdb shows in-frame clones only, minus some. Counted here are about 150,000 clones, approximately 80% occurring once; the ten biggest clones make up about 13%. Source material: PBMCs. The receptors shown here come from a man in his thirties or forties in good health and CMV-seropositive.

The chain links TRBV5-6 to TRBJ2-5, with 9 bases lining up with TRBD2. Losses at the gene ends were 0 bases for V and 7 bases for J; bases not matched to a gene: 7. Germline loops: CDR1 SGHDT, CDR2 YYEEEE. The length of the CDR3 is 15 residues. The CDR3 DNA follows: TGTGCCAGCAGCTTGGTCGCGGGAGGGCCGGGGACCCAGTACTTC. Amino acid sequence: CASSLVAGGPGTQYF.

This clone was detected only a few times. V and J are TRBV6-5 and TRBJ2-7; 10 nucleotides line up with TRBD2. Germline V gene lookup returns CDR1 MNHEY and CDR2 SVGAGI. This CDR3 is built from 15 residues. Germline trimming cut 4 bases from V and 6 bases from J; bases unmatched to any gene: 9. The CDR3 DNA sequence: TGTGCCAGCAGTTTCTCTAGCGGGAGTCTGAGCGAGCAGTACTTC. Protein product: CASSFSSGSLSEQYF.

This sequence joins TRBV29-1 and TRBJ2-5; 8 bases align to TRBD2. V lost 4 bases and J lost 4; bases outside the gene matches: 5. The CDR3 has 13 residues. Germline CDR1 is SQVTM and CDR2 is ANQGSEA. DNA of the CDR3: TGCAGCGTTGCAGCGGGAGTGTCAGAGACCCAGTACTTC. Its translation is CSVAAGVSETQYF.

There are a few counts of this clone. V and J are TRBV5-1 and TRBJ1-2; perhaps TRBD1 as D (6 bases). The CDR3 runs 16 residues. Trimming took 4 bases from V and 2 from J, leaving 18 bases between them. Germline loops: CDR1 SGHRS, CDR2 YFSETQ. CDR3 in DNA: TGCGCCAGCAGCACTGTATCCGGGACACTCAACTATGGCTACACCTTC. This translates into CASSTVSGTLNYGYTF.

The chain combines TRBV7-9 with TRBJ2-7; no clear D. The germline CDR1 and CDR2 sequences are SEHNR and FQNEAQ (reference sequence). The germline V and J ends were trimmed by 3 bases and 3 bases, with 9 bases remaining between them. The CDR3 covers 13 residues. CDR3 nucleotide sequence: TGTGCCAGCAGCTTCAAAGACAACTACGAGCAGTACTTC. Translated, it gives CASSFKDNYEQYF. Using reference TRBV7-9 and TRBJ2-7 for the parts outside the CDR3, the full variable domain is DTGVSQNPRHKITKRGQNVTFRCDPISEHNRLYWYRQTLGQGPEFLTYFQNEAQLEKSRLLSDRFSAERPKGSFSTLEIQRTEQGDSAMYLCASSFKDNYEQYFGPGTRLTVT.

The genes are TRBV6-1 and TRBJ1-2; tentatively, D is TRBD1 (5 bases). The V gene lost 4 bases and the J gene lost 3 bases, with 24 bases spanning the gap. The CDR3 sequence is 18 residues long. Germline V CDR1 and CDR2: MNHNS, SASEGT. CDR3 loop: CASSGTLPGVQRDYGYTF. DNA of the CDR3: TGTGCCAGCAGTGGGACCCTCCCGGGGGTACAGAGGGACTATGGCTACACCTTC.

The CDR3 DNA follows: TGTGCCAGCAGCCAAGATCGGGCTAGCGGGAGAGATACGCAGTATTTT. It encodes CASSQDRASGRDTQYF. The genes are TRBV14 and TRBJ2-3; 10 bases are shared with TRBD2. The V gene end was trimmed by 0 bases and the J gene end by 5 bases; junction bases not matched to a gene: 5. Germline CDR1 SGHDN, CDR2 FVKESK. The CDR3 totals 16 residues.

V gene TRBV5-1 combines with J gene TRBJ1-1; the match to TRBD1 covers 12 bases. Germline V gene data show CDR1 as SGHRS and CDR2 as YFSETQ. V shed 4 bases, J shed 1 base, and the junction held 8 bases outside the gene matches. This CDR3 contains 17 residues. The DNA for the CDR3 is TGCGCCAGCAGCACCGGGACAGGGGGCATGTGGAACACTGAAGCTTTCTTT. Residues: CASSTGTGGMWNTEAFF.

CDR3: CASRPDLSGGYGYTF. CDR3 nucleotide sequence: TGTGCCAGCAGACCTGATCTTTCGGGAGGGTATGGCTACACCTTC. This chain connects TRBV5-6 to TRBJ1-2; D call uncertain. The CDR3 has 15 residues. The V gene's germline CDR1 is SGHDT and CDR2 YYEEEE. Trimming removed 5 bases from V and 5 bases from J, with 19 bases in between.

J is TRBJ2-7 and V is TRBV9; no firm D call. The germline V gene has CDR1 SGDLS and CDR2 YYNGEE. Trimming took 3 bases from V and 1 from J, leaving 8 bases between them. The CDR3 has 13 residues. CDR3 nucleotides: TGTGCCAGCAGCGCGCCCCAGTCCTACGAGCAGTACTTC. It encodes CASSAPQSYEQYF.

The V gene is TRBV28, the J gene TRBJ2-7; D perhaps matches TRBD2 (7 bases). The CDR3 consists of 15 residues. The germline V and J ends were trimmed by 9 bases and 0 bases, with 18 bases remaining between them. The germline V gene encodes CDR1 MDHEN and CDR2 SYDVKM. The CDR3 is CASAGAGPISYEQYF. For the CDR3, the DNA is TGTGCCAGTGCGGGGGCCGGGCCCATCTCCTACGAGCAGTACTTC.

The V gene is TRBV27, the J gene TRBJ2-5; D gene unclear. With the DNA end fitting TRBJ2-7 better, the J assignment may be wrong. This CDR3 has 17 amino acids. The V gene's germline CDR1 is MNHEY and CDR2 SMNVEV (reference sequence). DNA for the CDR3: TGTGCCAGCAGTTTATCGAACCCCCCAGCGAGCTCCTACGAGCAGTACTTC. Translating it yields CASSLSNPPASSYEQYF.

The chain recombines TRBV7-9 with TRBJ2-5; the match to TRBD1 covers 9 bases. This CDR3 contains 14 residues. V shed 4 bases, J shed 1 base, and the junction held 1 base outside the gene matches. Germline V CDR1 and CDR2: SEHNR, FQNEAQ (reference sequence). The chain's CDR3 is CASSWTGVQETQYF. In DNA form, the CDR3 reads TGTGCCAGCAGCTGGACAGGGGTCCAAGAGACCCAGTACTTC.

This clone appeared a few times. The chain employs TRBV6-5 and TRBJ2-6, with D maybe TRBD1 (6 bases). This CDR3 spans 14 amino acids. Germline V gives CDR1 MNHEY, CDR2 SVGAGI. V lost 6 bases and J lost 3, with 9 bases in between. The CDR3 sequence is CASRNRVGANVLTF. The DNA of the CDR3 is TGTGCCAGCAGGAACAGGGTTGGGGCCAACGTCCTGACTTTC.

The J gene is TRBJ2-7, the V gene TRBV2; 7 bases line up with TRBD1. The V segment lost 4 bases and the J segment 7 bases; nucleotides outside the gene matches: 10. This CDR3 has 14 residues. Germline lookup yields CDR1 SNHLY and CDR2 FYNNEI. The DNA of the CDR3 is TGTGCCAGCAGTGGACTGACAGGGACGGGGGAGCAGTACTTC. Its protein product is CASSGLTGTGEQYF. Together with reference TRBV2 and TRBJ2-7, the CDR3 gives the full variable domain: EPEVTQTPSHQVTQMGQEVILRCVPISNHLYFYWYRQILGQKVEFLVSFYNNEISEKSEIFDDQFSVERPDGSNFTLKIRSTKLEDSAMYFCASSGLTGTGEQYFGPGTRLTVT.

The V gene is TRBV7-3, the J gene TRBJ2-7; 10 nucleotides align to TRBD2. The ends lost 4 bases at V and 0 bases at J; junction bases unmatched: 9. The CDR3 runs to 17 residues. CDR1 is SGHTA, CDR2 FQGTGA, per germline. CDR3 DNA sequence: TGTGCCAGCAGCTCAAAAGGCACTAGCGGGACCTCCTACGAGCAGTACTTC. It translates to CASSSKGTSGTSYEQYF.

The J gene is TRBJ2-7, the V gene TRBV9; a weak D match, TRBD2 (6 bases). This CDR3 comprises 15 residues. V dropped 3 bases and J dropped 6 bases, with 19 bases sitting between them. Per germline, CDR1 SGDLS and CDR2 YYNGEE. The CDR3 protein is CASSASPGTPGEQYF. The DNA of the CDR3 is TGTGCCAGCAGCGCTAGCCCCGGGACTCCGGGCGAGCAGTACTTC.